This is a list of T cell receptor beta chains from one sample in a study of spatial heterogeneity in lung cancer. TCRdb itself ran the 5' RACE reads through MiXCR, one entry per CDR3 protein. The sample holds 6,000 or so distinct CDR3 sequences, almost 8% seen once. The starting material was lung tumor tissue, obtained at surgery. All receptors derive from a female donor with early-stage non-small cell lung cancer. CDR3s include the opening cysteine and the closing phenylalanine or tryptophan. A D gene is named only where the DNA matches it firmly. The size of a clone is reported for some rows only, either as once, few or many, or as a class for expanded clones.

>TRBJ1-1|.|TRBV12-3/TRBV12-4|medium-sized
CASSRGTFWTEAFF
TGTGCCAGCAGCCGAGGGACTTTCTGGACTGAAGCTTTCTTT
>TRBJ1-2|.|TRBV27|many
CASSLTWVSGGGYTF
TGTGCCAGCAGTTTAACATGGGTTTCTGGAGGAGGCTACACCTTC
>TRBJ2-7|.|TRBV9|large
CASSVGDHTYEQYF
TGTGCCAGCAGCGTAGGGGACCATACCTACGAGCAGTACTTC
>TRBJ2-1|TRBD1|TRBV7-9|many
CASSAGQGLSDNEQFF
TGTGCCAGCAGCGCGGGACAGGGTTTGTCCGACAATGAGCAGTTCTTC
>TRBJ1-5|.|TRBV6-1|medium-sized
CASSGDPNQPQHF
TGTGCCAGCAGCGGGGACCCGAATCAGCCCCAGCATTTT
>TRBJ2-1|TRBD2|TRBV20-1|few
CSAIRDSGLAGGPGEQFF
TGCAGTGCCATAAGGGACTCAGGACTAGCGGGAGGGCCTGGTGAGCAGTTCTTC
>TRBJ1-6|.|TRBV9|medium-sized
CASSEQGNDSPLHF
TGTGCCAGCAGCGAACAGGGTAATGATTCACCCCTCCACTTT
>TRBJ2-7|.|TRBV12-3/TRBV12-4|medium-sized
CASSLLRYEQYF
TGTGCCAGCAGTTTACTGAGGTACGAGCAGTACTTC
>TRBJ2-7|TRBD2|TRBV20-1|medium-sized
CSARPLLAGSDEQYF
TGCAGTGCTAGGCCCTTACTAGCGGGAAGCGACGAGCAGTACTTC
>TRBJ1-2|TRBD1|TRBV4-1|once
CASSHGQGTNYGYTF
TGCGCCAGCAGCCACGGACAGGGAACTAACTATGGCTACACCTTC
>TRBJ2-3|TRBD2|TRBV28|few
CASSLWTSGGGTDTQYF
TGTGCCAGCAGTTTATGGACTAGCGGGGGGGGCACAGATACGCAGTATTTT
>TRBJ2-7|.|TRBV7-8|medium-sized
CASSSRGAPHF
TGTGCCAGCAGCTCCCGGGGGGCCCCACACTTC
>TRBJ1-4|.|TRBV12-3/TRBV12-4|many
CASSLTGFGDEKLFF
TGTGCCAGCAGTTTAACGGGTTTCGGGGATGAAAAACTGTTTTTT
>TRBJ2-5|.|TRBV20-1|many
CSARGAQETQYF
TGCAGTGCCAGGGGTGCCCAAGAGACCCAGTACTTC
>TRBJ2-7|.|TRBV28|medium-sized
CASSILGQKSSYEQYF
TGTGCCAGCAGTATCCTAGGCCAGAAATCGTCCTACGAGCAGTACTTC
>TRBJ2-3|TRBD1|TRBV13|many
CASSARQGPLGTDTQYF
TGTGCCAGCAGCGCCCGACAGGGCCCGTTGGGCACAGATACGCAGTATTTT
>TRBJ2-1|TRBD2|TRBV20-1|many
CSARSGTSGSLEQFF
TGCAGTGCTCGATCCGGGACTAGCGGGAGTCTTGAGCAGTTCTTC
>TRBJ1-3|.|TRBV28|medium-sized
CASRARVAGNTIYF
TGTGCCAGCCGGGCCAGGGTGGCTGGAAACACCATATATTTT
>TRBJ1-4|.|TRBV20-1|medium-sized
CSARGIRTTNEKLFF
TGCAGTGCTAGAGGAATTAGGACAACTAATGAAAAACTGTTTTTT
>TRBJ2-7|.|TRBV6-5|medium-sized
CASSSSEGSYEQYF
TGTGCCAGCAGCTCCTCGGAGGGCTCCTACGAGCAGTACTTC
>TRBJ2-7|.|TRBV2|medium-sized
CASRGGITYEQYF
TGTGCCAGCAGGGGGGGCATTACCTACGAGCAGTACTTC
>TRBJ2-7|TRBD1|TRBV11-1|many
CASSSQQGSYEQYF
TGTGCCAGCAGTTCTCAACAGGGGTCCTACGAGCAGTACTTC
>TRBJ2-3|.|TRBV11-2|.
CASSEQPTDTQYF
TGTGCCAGCAGCGAACAGCCTACAGATACGCAGTATTTT
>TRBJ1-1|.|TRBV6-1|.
CASSETGTMNTEAFF
TGTGCCAGCAGTGAAACGGGGACTATGAACACTGAAGCTTTCTTT
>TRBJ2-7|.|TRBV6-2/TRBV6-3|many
CASRDPGVSYEQYF
TGTGCCAGCAGGGATCCGGGCGTCTCCTACGAGCAGTACTTC
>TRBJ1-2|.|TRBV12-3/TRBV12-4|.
CASNYVGGNYGYTF
TGTGCCAGCAACTACGTGGGAGGGAACTATGGCTACACCTTC